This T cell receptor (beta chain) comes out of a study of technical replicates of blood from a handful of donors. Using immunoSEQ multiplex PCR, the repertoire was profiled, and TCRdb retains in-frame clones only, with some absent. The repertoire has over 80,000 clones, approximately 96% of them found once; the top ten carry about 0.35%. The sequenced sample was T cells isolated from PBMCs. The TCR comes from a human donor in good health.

CDR3 DNA sequence: TGTGCCAGCAGCTTCCTAGGCAACTCAGAGACCCAGTACTTC. This translates into CASSFLGNSETQYF. V is TRBV7-9 and J is TRBJ2-5; D is undetermined. The V gene's germline CDR1 is SEHNR and CDR2 FQNEAQ (reference sequence). Trimming removed 3 bases at V and 4 bases at J, with 12 bases between. This CDR3 comprises 14 residues.